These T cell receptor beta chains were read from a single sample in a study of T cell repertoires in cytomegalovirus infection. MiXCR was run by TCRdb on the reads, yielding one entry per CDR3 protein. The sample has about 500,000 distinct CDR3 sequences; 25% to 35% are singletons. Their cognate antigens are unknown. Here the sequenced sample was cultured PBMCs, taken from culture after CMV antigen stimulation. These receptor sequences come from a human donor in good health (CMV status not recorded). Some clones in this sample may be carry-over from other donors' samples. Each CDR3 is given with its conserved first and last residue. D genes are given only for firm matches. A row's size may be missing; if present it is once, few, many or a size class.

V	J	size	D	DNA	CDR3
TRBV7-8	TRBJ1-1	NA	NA	TGTGCCAGCAGCTTAATCCGGGGTGGTGAAGCTTTCTTT	CASSLIRGGEAFF
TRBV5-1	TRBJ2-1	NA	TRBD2	TGCGCCAGCAGCCCCTGGACTAGCGGGAGTTCTGCTGAGCAGTTCTTC	CASSPWTSGSSAEQFF
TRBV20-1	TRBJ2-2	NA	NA	TGCAGTGCGGATAACAGGGCGACGAACACCGGGGAGCTGTTTTTT	CSADNRATNTGELFF
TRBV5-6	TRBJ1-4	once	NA	TGTGCCAGCAGCGACCAACCGGGACTCCTAGCAACTAATGAAAAACTGTTTTTT	CASSDQPGLLATNEKLFF
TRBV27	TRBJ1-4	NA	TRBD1	TGTGCCAGCAGTTCCTTGGGACAGACAAATGAAAAACTGTTTTTT	CASSSLGQTNEKLFF
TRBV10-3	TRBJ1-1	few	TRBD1	TGTGCCATCAGGCCGGGACAGGAGAACACTGAAGCTTTCTTT	CAIRPGQENTEAFF
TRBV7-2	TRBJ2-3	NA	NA	TGTGCCAGCAGCTCGGCCCCAGCTGTAGATACGCAGTATTTT	CASSSAPAVDTQYF
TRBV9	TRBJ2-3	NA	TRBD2	TGTGCCAGCAGCGTAGGGTTTGACAGCGGGAGAGATACGCAGTATTTT	CASSVGFDSGRDTQYF
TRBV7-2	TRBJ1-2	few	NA	TGTGCCAGCAGCTTAACGGTAGGAGCACCAAACTATGGCTACACCTTC	CASSLTVGAPNYGYTF
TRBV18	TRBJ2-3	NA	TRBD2	TGTGCCAGCTCACCACGAGTAGCGGGAGGCGGCGATACGCAGTATTTT	CASSPRVAGGGDTQYF
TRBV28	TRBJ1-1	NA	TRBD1	TGTGCCAGCACACTACAGGGGACGAACACTGAAGCTTTCTTT	CASTLQGTNTEAFF
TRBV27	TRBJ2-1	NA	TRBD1	TGTGCCAGCAGTTTTACAGGGGGGTCTGTCTATGAGCAGTTCTTC	CASSFTGGSVYEQFF
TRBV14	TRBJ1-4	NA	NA	TGTGCCAGCAGCCAAGAAGGCAGGGCGAATGAAAAACTGTTTTTT	CASSQEGRANEKLFF
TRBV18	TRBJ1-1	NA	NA	TGTGCCAGCTCACCCCGACCAGGGTACTATAACACTGAAGCTTTCTTT	CASSPRPGYYNTEAFF
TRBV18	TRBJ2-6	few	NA	TGTGCCAGCTCACCCCCAGGAACTCTCTCTGGGGCCAACGTCCTGACTTTC	CASSPPGTLSGANVLTF
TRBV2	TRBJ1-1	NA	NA	TGTGCCAGCAAATTCGAGTTGAGGGGCCCTGAAGCTTTCTTT	CASKFELRGPEAFF
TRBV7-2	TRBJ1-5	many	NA	TGTGCCAGCAGCTTGGGGCCTGGGCCCCAGCATTTT	CASSLGPGPQHF
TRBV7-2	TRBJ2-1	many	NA	TGTGCCAGCAGCTTAGGAGGAGGGTACAATGAGCAGTTCTTC	CASSLGGGYNEQFF
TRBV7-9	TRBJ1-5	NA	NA	TGTGCCAGCAGCACCACGAGCAATCAGCCCCAGCATTTT	CASSTTSNQPQHF
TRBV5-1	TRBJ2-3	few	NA	TGCGCCAGCAGCTTGCTGGCGGACACAGATACGCAGTATTTT	CASSLLADTDTQYF
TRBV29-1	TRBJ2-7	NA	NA	TGCAGCGTTGTAGGTGGCACACCCTCCTACGAGCAGTACTTC	CSVVGGTPSYEQYF
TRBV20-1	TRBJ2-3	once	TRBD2	TGCAGTGCTAGAGAAATGACTAGCGGGAGATTTACAGATACGCAGTATTTT	CSAREMTSGRFTDTQYF
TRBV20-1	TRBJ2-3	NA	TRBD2	TGCAGTGCTACTGGACTAGCGGGACTTCCAGATACGCAGTATTTT	CSATGLAGLPDTQYF
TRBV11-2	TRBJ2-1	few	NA	TGTGCCAGCGCCCGATTCAATGAGCAGTTCTTC	CASARFNEQFF